The 28 T cell receptor beta chains below were found in one sample sequenced in a study of T cell repertoires in aging, cancer and after chemotherapy. The template was genomic DNA from peripheral blood, not RNA. TRB rearrangements spanning V, D and J were amplified using mixed TRB-A/B primers. Each CDR3 protein is one row after TCRdb ran MiXCR on the multiplex PCR reads. The repertoire holds a few thousand distinct CDR3 sequences, with about 50% as singletons. Material: blood. These receptors all stem from a human donor with a blood cancer. The donor label of this sample is uncertain.

This clonotype is labeled medium-sized (0.01 to 0.1%). This chain uses TRBV7-2 with TRBJ2-7; 7 positions match TRBD2. The V gene's germline CDR1 is SGHTA and CDR2 FQGNSA. The CDR3 has 14 amino acids. Trimming cost V 0 bases and J 5 bases; bases outside gene matches: 4. The CDR3 sequence is CASSLAGGADEQYF. CDR3 nucleotide sequence: TGTGCCAGCAGCTTAGCGGGAGGGGCCGACGAGCAGTACTTC.

A few counts support this clonotype. V gene TRBV5-6 combines with J gene TRBJ2-3, with D possibly TRBD2 on 6 matching bases. V lost 4 bases, J lost 4 bases, and 13 bases lay in between. CDR1 and CDR2 (germline): SGHDT, YYEEEE. The CDR3 is made up of 14 amino acids. This CDR3 reads CASSHTSTADTQYF. CDR3 coding DNA: TGTGCCAGCAGCCACACTAGCACCGCAGATACGCAGTATTTT.

This clonotype is termed medium-sized. The chain combines TRBV4-2 with TRBJ2-3; D perhaps matches TRBD2 (6 bases). Per germline, CDR1 LGHNA and CDR2 YNFKEQ. The V gene lost 6 bases and the J gene lost 2 bases, with 12 bases spanning the gap. CDR3 length: 14 residues. Here the CDR3 reads CASSPGLDTDTQYF. In DNA, the CDR3 is TGTGCCAGCAGTCCGGGACTTGACACAGATACGCAGTATTTT.

Turning to this clonotype: A read error may produce the germline difference seen at one junction end. This chain connects TRBV4-2 to TRBJ1-2; D gene uncertain. Per the germline V gene, CDR1 is LGHNA and CDR2 is YNFKEQ. This CDR3 comprises 11 residues. This CDR3 reads CASSQDRGYTF. DNA for the CDR3: TGCGCCAGCAGCCAAGATCGTGGCTACACCTTC.

In this sample, this clonotype is large (0.1 to 1%). This chain joins TRBV27 and TRBJ1-2, with TRBD1 as a possible D gene (6 bases). Per the germline V gene, CDR1 is MNHEY and CDR2 is SMNVEV (reference sequence). The CDR3 is 16 residues long. Trimming took off 8 bases at V and 1 base at J, with 20 bases between the two ends. The CDR3 protein is CASGDPRQASNYGYTF. CDR3 DNA sequence: TGTGCCAGCGGGGACCCTAGACAGGCCAGTAACTATGGCTACACCTTC.

The chain couples TRBV19 to TRBJ1-5; tentative D call: TRBD1 (6 bases). Trimming removed 8 bases at V and 0 bases at J, with 14 bases between. The CDR3 loop spans 15 amino acids. Germline CDR1 is LNHDA and CDR2 is SQIVND (reference sequence). This chain's CDR3 is CASGGTRYSNQPQHF. In DNA, the CDR3 is TGTGCCAGTGGTGGGACACGATATAGCAATCAGCCCCAGCATTTT.

This clonotype was picked up one time. This chain uses TRBV13 with TRBJ1-5, with D possibly TRBD1 on 5 matching bases. The CDR3 is 14 amino acids. In germline, CDR1 is PRHDT, CDR2 FYEKMQ (reference sequence). Trimming removed 3 bases at V and 3 bases at J, with 9 bases between. CDR3 nucleotides: TGTGCCAGCAGCTTGGCAGGGCTCAATCAGCCCCAGCATTTT. This sequence encodes CASSLAGLNQPQHF.

The rearrangement joins TRBV19 to TRBJ2-5, with a possible D match to TRBD2 (6 bases). The germline V gene encodes CDR1 LNHDA and CDR2 SQIVND (reference sequence). Between the trimmed V and J ends, which lost 7 bases and 5 bases, there was a span of 17 bases. The CDR3 loop spans 14 amino acids. The CDR3 region is CASTSSGGRETQYF. CDR3 coding DNA: TGTGCCAGTACCTCAAGCGGAGGGCGGGAGACCCAGTACTTC.

This rearrangement joins TRBV29-1 to TRBJ2-1; TRBD2 aligns across 11 bases. The germline CDR1 and CDR2 sequences are SQVTM and ANQGSEA. Losses at the gene ends were 2 bases for V and 6 bases for J; bases not matched to a gene: 6. CDR3 length: 15 amino acids. CDR3 sequence: CSVEKLAGEGNEQFF. CDR3 DNA: TGCAGCGTTGAAAAACTAGCGGGAGAGGGCAATGAGCAGTTCTTC.

J is TRBJ2-6 and V is TRBV19; TRBD1 agrees at 8 bases. Germline V gives CDR1 LNHDA, CDR2 SQIVND (reference sequence). CDR3 length equals 16 residues. J gave up 0 bases and V 11 bases, and 9 bases lay outside the gene matches. The CDR3 sequence is CAWDGGQDSGANVLTF. CDR3 sequence (DNA): TGTGCCTGGGACGGGGGACAGGACTCTGGGGCCAACGTCCTGACTTTC. The full variable domain, in which reference TRBV19 and TRBJ2-6 provide the parts outside the CDR3, is DGGITQSPKYLFRKEGQNVTLSCEQNLNHDAMYWYRQDPGQGLRLIYYSQIVNDFQKGDIAEGYSVSREKKESFPLTVTSAQKNPTAFYLCAWDGGQDSGANVLTFGAGSRLTVL.

As to this clonotype: Its ends do not fully match the called genes, so a read error is possible. The chain uses TRBV7-2 and TRBJ2-6; 11 bases are a match to TRBD1. This CDR3 is 18 amino acids long. Germline CDR1 reads SGHTA; CDR2 reads FQGNSA. The CDR3 bases are TGTGCTAGCAGCGGCACCGGGACAGGGGGTTATGGGGCCAACGTCCTGACTTTC. Its translation is CASSGTGTGGYGANVLTF.

The chain joins TRBV13 to TRBJ2-3; D is undetermined. The ends were cut back, 4 bases at V and 4 bases at J, with 18 bases in the middle. In germline, CDR1 is PRHDT, CDR2 FYEKMQ (reference sequence). The CDR3 spans 16 residues. CDR3 coding DNA: TGTGCCAGCAGCTCCCCCTCGGGTCAAGGCGCAGATACGCAGTATTTT. Encoded protein: CASSSPSGQGADTQYF.

The chain joins TRBV6-5 to TRBJ2-1; TRBD2 matches at 11 bases. Germline CDR1 reads MNHEY; CDR2 reads SVGAGI. The CDR3 runs to 18 residues. Unmatched junction bases numbered 10, after V lost 6 bases and J lost 0 bases. CDR3 region: CASRRSSGRVGSYNEQFF. CDR3 DNA: TGTGCCAGCAGGAGGAGTAGCGGGAGGGTGGGCTCCTACAATGAGCAGTTCTTC.

This clonotype has just a few counts. V is TRBV19 and J is TRBJ1-2, with D possibly TRBD1 on 6 matching bases. The V end lost 1 base, the J end lost 1 base, and 10 bases lay between the germline ends. Per the germline V gene, CDR1 is LNHDA and CDR2 is SQIVND (reference sequence). CDR3 length: 15 amino acids. The CDR3: CASSIADSYNYGYTF. CDR3 nucleotide sequence: TGTGCCAGTAGTATAGCGGACAGTTATAACTATGGCTACACCTTC.

CDR3 protein: CASTLGGFSFDLSSYNEQFF. DNA for the CDR3: TGTGCCAGCACCCTAGGGGGTTTCAGCTTCGATCTTAGCTCCTACAATGAGCAGTTCTTC. This chain joins TRBV11-3 and TRBJ2-1, with TRBD1 as a possible D gene (6 bases). V was trimmed by 7 bases and J by 0 bases, leaving 28 bases between them. CDR1 and CDR2 (germline): SGHNT, YENEEA. The CDR3 has 20 amino acids.

This clonotype was found once. This chain links TRBV27 with TRBJ1-1; the D gene is possibly TRBD1 (6 bases). The V gene's germline CDR1 is MNHEY and CDR2 SMNVEV (reference sequence). The CDR3 sequence is 15 residues long. Trimming left V 4 bases short and J 6 bases short, with 18 bases between. CDR3 DNA sequence: TGTGCCAGCAGTTCCGGGGGCCAGGGGTCCCCTGAAGCTTTCTTT. It encodes CASSSGGQGSPEAFF.

This sequence joins TRBV6-5 and TRBJ1-1, with D unclear. Trimming took 6 bases from V and 2 from J, leaving 13 bases between them. CDR1 MNHEY and CDR2 SVGAGI come from the germline V gene. The CDR3 consists of 14 residues. The CDR3, as DNA: TGTGCCAGCAGATTTACGGCTCAAAACACTGAAGCTTTCTTT. It is translated as CASRFTAQNTEAFF.

This clonotype has only one observation. The chain has TRBV11-1 and TRBJ2-7, with 7 bases matching TRBD1. The ends lost 5 bases at V and 2 bases at J; junction bases unmatched: 6. Germline V gene sequence: CDR1 SGHAT, CDR2 FQDESV (reference sequence). The length of the CDR3 is 14 residues. The CDR3 bases are TGTGCCAGCAGCCAGGGACAGCGCACCTACGAGCAGTACTTC. It yields the protein CASSQGQRTYEQYF.

By share, this clonotype counts as large. The chain recombines TRBV19 with TRBJ2-6; D unresolved. CDR1 is LNHDA and CDR2 is SQIVND in the germline V gene (reference sequence). CDR3 length: 16 amino acids. Deletions cut 3 bases from V and 1 base from J, with 10 bases between. The CDR3 loop reads CASSIGIVSGANVLTF. The CDR3, as DNA: TGTGCCAGTAGTATCGGTATAGTTTCTGGGGCCAACGTCCTGACTTTC.

The chain is built from TRBV5-4 and TRBJ2-2; 14 bases fit TRBD2. CDR1 is SGHNT and CDR2 is YYREEE in the germline V gene (reference sequence). The CDR3 has 18 residues. Unmatched junction bases numbered 7, after V lost 4 bases and J lost 2 bases. CDR3: CASSPPTSGGANTGELFF. The CDR3 bases are TGTGCCAGCAGCCCGCCGACTAGCGGGGGGGCCAACACCGGGGAGCTGTTTTTT.

This clonotype counts as large. The chain employs TRBV7-6 and TRBJ2-5; TRBD1 or TRBD2 may be the D gene (7 bases each). V lost 5 bases to trimming and J lost 5 bases, with 21 bases between them. This CDR3 is 16 amino acids long. CDR1 is SGHVS and CDR2 is FNYEAQ in the germline V gene. The CDR3 sequence is CASSADYRQGGETQYF. In nucleotides, the CDR3 is TGTGCCAGCAGCGCAGACTACCGACAGGGAGGGGAGACCCAGTACTTC.

There are a few counts of this clonotype. This chain joins TRBV19 and TRBJ2-6, with D unresolved. The CDR3 sequence is 15 residues long. In germline, CDR1 is LNHDA, CDR2 SQIVND (reference sequence). The V gene lost 5 bases and the J gene lost 2 bases, with 10 bases spanning the gap. CDR3 region: CASSPLITGANVLTF. The CDR3 DNA follows: TGTGCCAGTAGTCCCTTGATCACTGGGGCCAACGTCCTGACTTTC.

This clonotype was seen a single time. The chain uses TRBV7-9 and TRBJ2-7; 12 positions match TRBD2. The CDR3 is 13 amino acids. The V gene end was trimmed by 6 bases and the J gene end by 5 bases; junction bases not matched to a gene: 2. Germline CDR1 and CDR2: SEHNR and FQNEAQ (reference sequence). CDR3 nucleotides: TGTGCCAGCAGTCTAGCGGGGGGGAACGAGCAGTACTTC. Translating gives CASSLAGGNEQYF.

In its sample, this clonotype was seen a few times. V is TRBV18 and J is TRBJ2-5; D ambiguous. CDR3 size: 11 residues. Per the germline V gene, CDR1 is KGHSH and CDR2 is LQKENI. The V end lost 1 base, the J end lost 3 bases, and 0 bases lay between the germline ends. The CDR3 region is CASSPQETQYF. As DNA, the CDR3 is TGTGCCAGCTCACCACAAGAGACCCAGTACTTC.

This clonotype was seen more than once but under ten times. This chain joins TRBV11-1 and TRBJ2-5; 7 bases are a match to TRBD1. Germline CDR1 is SGHAT and CDR2 is FQDESV (reference sequence). After removal of 5 bases from V and 3 bases from J, the junction contained 3 bases not matched to a gene. This CDR3 region has 13 residues. The CDR3 DNA sequence: TGTGCCAGCAGCCTTGACAGGGAAGAGACCCAGTACTTC. This gives the protein CASSLDREETQYF. The full variable domain, rest sourced from reference TRBV11-1 and TRBJ2-5, is EAEVAQSPRYKITEKSQAVAFWCDPISGHATLYWYRQILGQGPELLVQFQDESVVDDSQLPKDRFSAERLKGVDSTLKIQPAELGDSAMYLCASSLDREETQYFGPGTRLLVL.

This rearrangement joins TRBV20-1 to TRBJ2-2; TRBD2 matches at 14 bases. The trim removed 3 bases at V and 3 bases at J, leaving 3 bases unmatched. Germline V gene data show CDR1 as DFQATT and CDR2 as SNEGSKA (reference sequence). The CDR3 consists of 16 residues. The DNA for the CDR3 is TGCAGTGCTAGGGGACTAGCGGGAGAGGACACCGGGGAGCTGTTTTTT. Translated: CSARGLAGEDTGELFF.

The genes are TRBV29-1 and TRBJ2-7; D may be TRBD2 (5 bases). The J call may be in error: the DNA end matches TRBJ2-1 better. The germline V gene encodes CDR1 SQVTM and CDR2 ANQGSEA. This CDR3 is built from 14 residues. As DNA, the CDR3 is TGCAGCGCCCCCAGAGGGATAAGCTACAATGAGCAGTTCTTC. It encodes CSAPRGISYNEQFF.

The V and J genes are TRBV19 and TRBJ1-1, with TRBD1 as a possible D gene (5 bases). Trimming pared 1 base from V and 1 base from J, leaving 16 bases between. CDR1 LNHDA and CDR2 SQIVND come from the germline V gene (reference sequence). There are 17 residues in the CDR3. CDR3 in DNA: TGTGCCAGTAGTATAGTTTACGGTGAAGGGGCGAACACTGAAGCTTTCTTT. Translating it yields CASSIVYGEGANTEAFF.